Following are 9 T cell receptor beta chains from one sample sequenced in a study of vaccination effects on CD4 cells after COVID-19. Antigen-specific CD4+ T cells were expanded with viral peptide pools in the ViraFEST assay before sequencing. Subsequent to approximately 9 days of culture, CD4+ T cells were isolated. None of these healthy vaccinees had been infected with SARS-CoV-2 before vaccination. Their cognate antigens are unknown. Clones were read by immunoSEQ multiplex PCR, and TCRdb kept only the in-frame ones, dropping some. The table has 65,000 to 85,000 clones, over 70% seen once; the top ten hold less than 15%. This sample comprised CD4+ T cells from PBMCs cultured with SARS-CoV-2 spike peptides, obtained before COVID-19 vaccination. The origin of the receptors is a human donor who received a COVID-19 vaccine.

This rearrangement joins TRBV25-1 to TRBJ2-5, with D maybe TRBD1 (6 bases). The CDR3 has 14 residues. Germline V CDR1 and CDR2: MGHDK, SYGVNS. Trimming cost V 2 bases and J 5 bases, with 12 bases left between them. CDR3 region: CASSEMGARETQYF. CDR3 DNA sequence: TGTGCCAGCAGTGAAATGGGGGCGAGGGAGACCCAGTACTTC.

In nucleotides, the CDR3 is TGTGCCAGCAGTCCCGGGACAGGGAGAAGCAATCAGCCCCAGCATTTT. Translation gives CASSPGTGRSNQPQHF. The chain uses TRBV27 and TRBJ1-5; 9 bases match TRBD1. V trimming: 5 bases; J trimming: 1 base; junction bases outside the gene matches: 6. CDR1 and CDR2 (germline): MNHEY, SMNVEV (reference sequence). CDR3 length equals 16 residues.

J is TRBJ1-2 and V is TRBV19; possibly TRBD1 for D (5 bases). The CDR3 extends over 14 amino acids. Germline CDR1 and CDR2: LNHDA and SQIVND (reference sequence). V lost 6 bases to trimming and J lost 8 bases, with 19 bases between them. The CDR3 bases are TGTGCCAGTAGGGATACCGGGACCCGAGGGGGCTACACCTTC. It translates to CASRDTGTRGGYTF.

This rearrangement joins TRBV10-3 to TRBJ2-1, with 12 bases lining up with TRBD2. Germline loops: CDR1 ENHRY, CDR2 SYGVKD. With V trimmed by 4 bases and J by 8 bases, 12 bases remained unmatched. The CDR3 contains 17 residues. CDR3 protein: CAISVEILAGGADEQFF. The CDR3 DNA reads as TGTGCCATCAGTGTGGAAATACTAGCGGGGGGTGCCGATGAGCAGTTCTTC.

The gene calls are TRBV6-1 and TRBJ2-5, with D hard to call. Trimming took off 2 bases at V and 5 bases at J, with 12 bases between the two ends. This CDR3 is built from 14 residues. CDR1 MNHNS and CDR2 SASEGT come from the germline V gene. The CDR3 DNA sequence: TGTGCCAGCAGTGAATTCGGCGGTAGGGAGACCCAGTACTTC. Translation gives CASSEFGGRETQYF.

V gene TRBV24-1 combines with J gene TRBJ2-3; unclear D gene. There are 13 residues in the CDR3. Germline V gene lookup returns CDR1 KGHDR and CDR2 SFDVKD. Trimming took 7 bases from V and 0 from J, leaving 7 bases between them. In DNA form, the CDR3 reads TGTGCCACCAGCCTGGACAGCACAGATACGCAGTATTTT. It translates to CATSLDSTDTQYF.

The rearrangement uses TRBV7-9 and TRBJ1-4, with TRBD1 matching over 11 bases. Losses at the gene ends were 5 bases for V and 5 bases for J; bases not matched to a gene: 1. This CDR3 is built from 14 residues. Germline V gives CDR1 SEHNR, CDR2 FQNEAQ (reference sequence). CDR3 loop: CASSRTGGNEKLFF. As DNA, the CDR3 is TGTGCCAGCAGCCGGACAGGGGGCAATGAAAAACTGTTTTTT.

This clone was seen more than once but under ten times. The gene calls are TRBV12-3 or TRBV12-4 and TRBJ1-2, with D tentatively TRBD1 (6 bases). Trimming shortened V by 6 bases and J by 5 bases, and 13 bases separated the two germline ends. This CDR3 contains 13 residues. The CDR3 region is CASSPQGTYGYTF. The CDR3 nucleotides read TGTGCCAGCAGCCCTCAGGGGACTTATGGCTACACCTTC.

This chain links TRBV29-1 with TRBJ1-1; D is undetermined. Germline CDR1 reads SQVTM; CDR2 reads ANQGSEA. The ends were cut back, 4 bases at V and 1 base at J, with 13 bases in the middle. The CDR3 totals 14 residues. DNA of the CDR3: TGCAGCGTTGCATCCCTGGAGAGGAACACTGAAGCTTTCTTT. Translating gives CSVASLERNTEAFF.